This T cell receptor beta chain was profiled in a study of blood T cell repertoires in COVID-19. Background on the study: In each case, the material was cDNA or gDNA derived from T cells, B-cell-depleted T cells, or PBMCs.

With 3 bases clipped from V and 6 bases from J, the junction kept 6 bases outside the gene matches. The CDR3 runs to 15 residues. CDR1 and CDR2 from the germline V gene are SGHRS and YFSETQ. In the authors' methods: Nucleated cell counts were estimated from reference gene primer amplification. Libraries were prepared by immunoSEQ multiplex PCR; TCRdb keeps only in-frame clonotypes and omits some of them. From that table come the V and J calls and clone size; the DNA was used to work out D and trimming. The top ten clones hold around 4.3% of a sample with roughly 56,000 clones, 80% to 95% of them seen once.

This clonotype was sampled from a man aged 50-60 years with active COVID-19. The specimen sequenced was peripheral blood. This chain links TRBV5-1 with TRBJ1-6, with 7 bases identical to TRBD1. CDR3 nucleotide sequence: TGCGCCAGCAGCTCCCGGGACAGTTTTAATTCACCCCTCCACTTT. Translation: CASSSRDSFNSPLHF. Together with reference TRBV5-1 and TRBJ1-6, the CDR3 gives the full variable domain: KAGVTQTPRYLIKTRGQQVTLSCSPISGHRSVSWYQQTPGQGLQFLFEYFSETQRNKGNFPGRFSGRQFSNSRSEMNVSTLELGDSALYLCASSSRDSFNSPLHFGNGTRLTVT.